This entry lists 31 T cell receptor beta chains sequenced from one sample in a study of early T cells in non-severe SARS-CoV-2 infection. Each CDR3 protein is one row after TCRdb ran MiXCR on the 5' RACE reads. The data show approximately 45,000 distinct CDR3 sequences, approximately 6.9% seen once. Sequenced material: whole blood. All receptors derive from an adult who was a healthcare worker with PCR-confirmed SARS-CoV-2 infection or an uninfected control (not recorded which).

The V and J genes are TRBV25-1 and TRBJ1-1, with D perhaps TRBD1 (5 bases). CDR1 and CDR2 (germline): MGHDK, SYGVNS. The ends were cut back, 6 bases at V and 4 bases at J, with 15 bases in the middle. CDR3 length: 14 residues. Written as DNA, the CDR3 is TGTGCCAGCAGCGGGTCCCAGGGTGGCACTGAAGCTTTCTTT. This gives the protein CASSGSQGGTEAFF.

This clonotype was detected only a few times. This chain connects TRBV19 to TRBJ2-3, with 12 bases fitting TRBD2. There are 18 residues in the CDR3. Germline V CDR1 and CDR2: LNHDA, SQIVND (reference sequence). The ends lost 3 bases at V and 1 base at J; junction bases unmatched: 8. The CDR3 is CASSITLAGGPGTDTQYF. Here the CDR3 DNA reads TGTGCCAGTAGTATCACTCTAGCGGGGGGGCCGGGCACAGATACGCAGTATTTT.

This clonotype was seen only a few times. The rearrangement uses TRBV18 and TRBJ2-3; 13 bases agree with TRBD2. Losses at the gene ends were 4 bases for V and 5 bases for J; bases not matched to a gene: 9. CDR3 size: 17 residues. Germline CDR1 KGHSH, CDR2 LQKENI. CDR3 DNA: TGTGCCAGCTCACTCGCCGGGACTAGCGGGGCCCTAGATACGCAGTATTTT. Amino acid sequence: CASSLAGTSGALDTQYF. Complete variable domain (other parts from reference TRBV18 and TRBJ2-3): NAGVMQNPRHLVRRRGQEARLRCSPMKGHSHVYWYRQLPEEGLKFMVYLQKENIIDESGMPKERFSAEFPKEGPSILRIQQVVRGDSAAYFCASSLAGTSGALDTQYFGPGTRLTVL.

This clonotype has ten or more counts. The CDR3 protein is CASSRETGLYNEQFF. The CDR3 DNA reads as TGCGCCAGCAGCCGAGAGACAGGACTCTACAATGAGCAGTTCTTC. This chain uses TRBV10-2 with TRBJ2-1; TRBD1 might be the D (6 bases). V was trimmed by 6 bases and J by 3 bases, leaving 15 bases between them. CDR1 WSHSY and CDR2 SAAADI come from the germline V gene. This CDR3 region has 15 residues.

The V call is TRBV7-6, the J call TRBJ2-5; D remains ambiguous. Germline CDR1 is SGHVS and CDR2 is FNYEAQ. V was shortened by 5 bases and J by 2 bases, with 9 bases between the two germline ends. The CDR3 runs 13 residues. The CDR3 nucleotides read TGTGCCAGCAGCCAACTACTGCAAGAGACCCAGTACTTC. Protein sequence: CASSQLLQETQYF. Full variable domain (rest looked up from reference TRBV7-6 and TRBJ2-5): GAGVSQSPRYKVTKRGQDVALRCDPISGHVSLYWYRQALGQGPEFLTYFNYEAQQDKSGLPNDRFSAERPEGSISTLTIQRTEQRDSAMYRCASSQLLQETQYFGPGTRLLVL.

This clonotype showed up just a few times. This sequence joins TRBV24-1 and TRBJ2-5; D not resolved. This CDR3 contains 13 residues. Germline V gives CDR1 KGHDR, CDR2 SFDVKD. The V and J ends lost 4 bases and 3 bases respectively, with 8 bases between them. CDR3 region: CATSEGNKETQYF. Here the CDR3 DNA reads TGTGCCACCAGTGAAGGAAACAAAGAGACCCAGTACTTC.

This clonotype has more than one count but fewer than ten. This chain joins TRBV7-8 and TRBJ1-1; D remains ambiguous. In germline, CDR1 is SGHVS, CDR2 FQNEAQ. Trimming took off 2 bases at V and 1 base at J, with 5 bases between the two ends. The CDR3 length is 13 residues. CDR3 coding DNA: TGTGCCAGCAGCTTACCCCAGAACACTGAAGCTTTCTTT. Translation gives CASSLPQNTEAFF.

This clonotype was seen ten or more times. This chain's CDR3 is CSVGDRMNTEAFF. The CDR3 nucleotides are TGCAGCGTTGGGGATCGAATGAACACTGAAGCTTTCTTT. This chain connects TRBV29-1 to TRBJ1-1, with unresolved D. The V end lost 4 bases, the J end lost 0 bases, and 9 bases lay between the germline ends. The length of the CDR3 is 13 residues. From germline, CDR1 is SQVTM and CDR2 ANQGSEA.

This clonotype was seen a handful of times. This chain uses TRBV14 with TRBJ2-7; maybe TRBD2 (5 bases). This CDR3 has 15 residues. Per germline, CDR1 SGHDN and CDR2 FVKESK. The V end was cut by 3 bases, the J end by 4 bases, with 16 bases between. The CDR3, as DNA: TGTGCCAGCAGCCACCTCAGGACTTCGGTTTACGAGCAGTACTTC. This encodes CASSHLRTSVYEQYF.

This clonotype was counted many times. V usage is TRBV5-1 and J usage is TRBJ2-7; TRBD1 agrees at 9 bases. In germline, CDR1 is SGHRS, CDR2 YFSETQ. This CDR3 comprises 15 residues. V was pared by 4 bases and J by 5 bases, with 10 bases of the junction left unmatched. The CDR3 reads CASSLGTGTHHEQYF. CDR3 nucleotides: TGCGCCAGCAGCCTAGGGACAGGGACCCACCACGAGCAGTACTTC.

This clonotype appeared many times. The V call is TRBV20-1, the J call TRBJ1-2, with 8 bases identical to TRBD1. The CDR3 sequence is 14 residues long. The germline CDR1 and CDR2 sequences are DFQATT and SNEGSKA (reference sequence). V gave up 4 bases and J gave up 4 bases; unmatched junction bases: 8. CDR3 loop: CSATHQGAGYGYTF. The CDR3, as DNA: TGCAGTGCTACCCATCAGGGGGCGGGCTATGGCTACACCTTC.

This clonotype was counted a few times. The V call is TRBV27, the J call TRBJ1-4; TRBD1 might be the D (6 bases). This CDR3 has 13 residues. Trimming left V 7 bases short and J 6 bases short, with 12 bases between. Germline V gene lookup returns CDR1 MNHEY and CDR2 SMNVEV (reference sequence). The CDR3: CASTTRGHEKLFF. In nucleotides, the CDR3 is TGTGCCAGCACCACCCGGGGGCATGAAAAACTGTTTTTT. Full variable domain (rest looked up from reference TRBV27 and TRBJ1-4): EAQVTQNPRYLITVTGKKLTVTCSQNMNHEYMSWYRQDPGLGLRQIYYSMNVEVTDKGDVPEGYKVSRKEKRNFPLILESPSPNQTSLYFCASTTRGHEKLFFGSGTQLSVL.

The chain is built from TRBV11-2 and TRBJ1-5, with D possibly matching TRBD1 (6 bases). Trimming took off 5 bases at V and 5 bases at J, with 19 bases between the two ends. The germline V gene has CDR1 SGHAT and CDR2 FQNNGV. This CDR3 is built from 16 residues. CDR3 protein: CASSPLGGAGYQPQHF. The CDR3 DNA reads as TGTGCCAGCAGCCCCCTCGGGGGGGCAGGGTATCAGCCCCAGCATTTT.

This sequence joins TRBV4-3 and TRBJ1-5; a possible D gene is TRBD1 (6 bases). The CDR3 runs 14 residues. Trimming removed 0 bases at V and 9 bases at J, with 12 bases between. CDR1 is LGHNA, CDR2 YSLEER, per germline. The CDR3 DNA sequence: TGCGCCAGCAGCCAAGAAGACTCCAGGGGGCCCCAGCATTTT. Translated: CASSQEDSRGPQHF.

At least ten counts were recorded for this clonotype. The chain recombines TRBV29-1 with TRBJ2-1; 12 bases are shared with TRBD2. The CDR3 totals 18 residues. V trimming: 7 bases; J trimming: 1 base; junction bases outside the gene matches: 14. CDR1 and CDR2 from the germline V gene are SQVTM and ANQGSEA. The CDR3 DNA follows: TGCAGCGCCGGCGGAGGCCTAGCGGGGGGGAGGTCCTACAATGAGCAGTTCTTC. Its translation is CSAGGGLAGGRSYNEQFF.

This clonotype was counted many times. This sequence joins TRBV7-6 and TRBJ1-1, with TRBD1 matching 7 bases. V trimming: 5 bases; J trimming: 1 base; junction bases outside the gene matches: 10. Germline V CDR1 and CDR2: SGHVS, FNYEAQ. The CDR3 is 16 amino acids. The CDR3 bases are TGTGCCAGCAGCCCGAATCTACAGGGGAGGAACACTGAAGCTTTCTTT. Amino acids: CASSPNLQGRNTEAFF.

Only a few counts were recorded for this clonotype. The chain is built from TRBV5-1 and TRBJ1-1; D remains unclear. With 4 bases removed from V and 1 base from J, the gap between germline ends came to 11 bases. This CDR3 has 14 residues. Germline V gene data show CDR1 as SGHRS and CDR2 as YFSETQ. CDR3 sequence (DNA): TGCGCCAGCAGCAAACACGGAGGGAACACTGAAGCTTTCTTT. Translation gives CASSKHGGNTEAFF.

The chain carries TRBV18 and TRBJ2-5; D may be TRBD2 (6 bases). The CDR3 sequence is 17 residues long. Germline V lookup: CDR1 KGHSH, CDR2 LQKENI. Trimming left V 0 bases short and J 2 bases short, with 16 bases between. Here the CDR3 reads CASSPPLGRGPQETQYF. In nucleotides, the CDR3 is TGTGCCAGCTCACCACCGCTCGGGAGAGGGCCTCAAGAGACCCAGTACTTC.

In its sample, this clonotype was seen a few times. The chain combines TRBV6-1 with TRBJ2-7; TRBD2 matches 7 bases. The V gene end was trimmed by 10 bases and the J gene end by 1 base; junction bases not matched to a gene: 7. The CDR3 spans 13 residues. Germline V gene data show CDR1 as MNHNS and CDR2 as SASEGT. The CDR3 region has the DNA TGTGCCACTAGCTCCGGGGGGTCCTACGAGCAGTACTTC. Translated: CATSSGGSYEQYF.

This chain uses TRBV9 with TRBJ2-3, with 9 positions matching TRBD2. The CDR3 spans 16 residues. J gave up 3 bases and V 4 bases, and 9 bases lay outside the gene matches. Per germline, CDR1 SGDLS and CDR2 YYNGEE. Here the CDR3 reads CASSFFSGGGTDTQYF. CDR3 coding DNA: TGTGCCAGCAGCTTCTTTAGCGGGGGTGGAACAGATACGCAGTATTTT.

This clonotype occurred a few times. This chain joins TRBV3-1 and TRBJ1-3, with TRBD1 matching over 9 bases. The V segment lost 2 bases and the J segment 4 bases; nucleotides outside the gene matches: 12. From germline, CDR1 is LGHDT and CDR2 YNNKEL (reference sequence). There are 18 residues in the CDR3. As DNA, the CDR3 is TGTGCCAGCAGCCAACAAGTTTCCGGGACAGGGAGAGGAAACACCATATATTTT. This encodes CASSQQVSGTGRGNTIYF.

The chain uses TRBV2 and TRBJ1-4, with D hard to call. This CDR3 contains 13 residues. Trimming left V 6 bases short and J 4 bases short, with 9 bases between. Per the germline V gene, CDR1 is SNHLY and CDR2 is FYNNEI. The chain's CDR3 is CASSLIDNEKLFF. CDR3 bases: TGTGCCAGCAGCCTGATCGATAATGAAAAACTGTTTTTT.

This clonotype was counted many times. One end of the junction does not line up with germline, which may come from a read error. The chain combines TRBV7-6 with TRBJ1-2; maybe TRBD1 (6 bases). The germline gives CDR1 SGHVS, CDR2 FNYEAQ. This CDR3 spans 14 amino acids. For the CDR3, the DNA is TGTGCCAGCAGCCTAGCGGGGGGCGCGGAGGGCTACACCTTC. Protein sequence: CASSLAGGAEGYTF. Variable domain in full (rest from reference TRBV7-6 and TRBJ1-2): GAGVSQSPRYKVTKRGQDVALRCDPISGHVSLYWYRQALGQGPEFLTYFNYEAQQDKSGLPNDRFSAERPEGSISTLTIQRTEQRDSAMYRCASSLAGGAEGYTFGSGTRLTVV.

The sample holds a few counts of this clonotype. This chain uses TRBV20-1 with TRBJ2-1, with TRBD1 matching 7 bases. This CDR3 is 13 amino acids long. The germline V gene encodes CDR1 DFQATT and CDR2 SNEGSKA (reference sequence). The V segment lost 5 bases and the J segment 5 bases; nucleotides outside the gene matches: 6. The DNA for the CDR3 is TGCAGTGCTCCCCGACAGGGAAACAATGAGCAGTTCTTC. Its translation is CSAPRQGNNEQFF.

This clonotype has at least ten counts. This chain uses TRBV25-1 with TRBJ1-3; 8 bases align to TRBD1. Germline V CDR1 and CDR2: MGHDK, SYGVNS. The CDR3 has 14 residues. V shed 6 bases, J shed 4 bases, and the junction held 5 bases outside the gene matches. The CDR3 coding sequence is TGTGCCAGCAGCAGGACAGGGACGGGAAACACCATATATTTT. As protein: CASSRTGTGNTIYF.

The chain carries TRBV10-1 and TRBJ2-1; 8 positions agree with TRBD2. CDR3 length: 13 residues. V was clipped by 5 bases and J by 11 bases; unmatched bases: 8. Per germline, CDR1 WNHNN and CDR2 SYGVQD (reference sequence). The CDR3 protein is CASSYSIAGQQFF. CDR3 nucleotide sequence: TGCGCCAGCAGTTACTCAATAGCGGGGCAGCAGTTCTTC.

Ten or more counts support this clonotype. The genes are TRBV4-1 and TRBJ2-1; D is unresolved. Between the trimmed V and J ends, which lost 1 base and 4 bases, there was a span of 8 bases. This CDR3 is built from 14 residues. Looked up from germline, CDR1 is MGHRA and CDR2 is YSYEKL. The CDR3 DNA is TGCGCCAGCAGCCAAGTTTCCGTATACAATGAGCAGTTCTTC. It encodes CASSQVSVYNEQFF.

The rearrangement uses TRBV11-2 and TRBJ1-5, with D tentatively TRBD1 (5 bases). V lost 4 bases, J lost 7 bases, and 11 bases lay in between. Looked up from germline, CDR1 is SGHAT and CDR2 is FQNNGV. This CDR3 has 13 residues. The CDR3 sequence is CASSSQGNQPQHF. The CDR3 nucleotides read TGTGCCAGCAGCTCCCAGGGTAACCAGCCCCAGCATTTT.

This clonotype has ten or more counts. The genes are TRBV29-1 and TRBJ1-2, with a tentative D call TRBD1 (6 bases). V lost 4 bases, J lost 4 bases, and 10 bases lay in between. The CDR3 is 12 residues long. Germline CDR1 is SQVTM and CDR2 is ANQGSEA. In nucleotides, the CDR3 is TGCAGCGTTGTGGCGGGGGCCTATGGCTACACCTTC. It yields the protein CSVVAGAYGYTF. The full variable domain, in which reference TRBV29-1 and TRBJ1-2 provide the parts outside the CDR3, is SAVISQKPSRDICQRGTSLTIQCQVDSQVTMMFWYRQQPGQSLTLIATANQGSEATYESGFVIDKFPISRPNLTFSTLTVSNMSPEDSSIYLCSVVAGAYGYTFGSGTRLTVV.

The rearrangement joins TRBV11-2 to TRBJ2-5; the match to TRBD1 covers 7 bases. Looked up from germline, CDR1 is SGHAT and CDR2 is FQNNGV. The CDR3 is made up of 15 amino acids. Unmatched junction bases numbered 4, after V lost 0 bases and J lost 3 bases. CDR3 amino acids: CASSLDGDREETQYF. The DNA of the CDR3 is TGTGCCAGCAGCTTAGATGGAGACAGGGAAGAGACCCAGTACTTC.

The chain employs TRBV29-1 and TRBJ1-1; TRBD1 matches 9 bases. CDR1 SQVTM and CDR2 ANQGSEA come from the germline V gene. Trimming at V came to 1 base and at J to 3 bases, leaving 6 bases not matched to a gene. This CDR3 has 15 residues. In DNA form, the CDR3 reads TGCAGCGTTGAAGTCTTGGGACAGGGTTACACTGAAGCTTTCTTT. The encoded protein is CSVEVLGQGYTEAFF. The full variable domain, its missing parts supplied by reference TRBV29-1 and TRBJ1-1, is SAVISQKPSRDICQRGTSLTIQCQVDSQVTMMFWYRQQPGQSLTLIATANQGSEATYESGFVIDKFPISRPNLTFSTLTVSNMSPEDSSIYLCSVEVLGQGYTEAFFGQGTRLTVV.